This T cell receptor beta chain was captured by sequencing in a study of blood T cell repertoires in COVID-19. Study background: Acute and convalescent COVID-19 samples came from the United States, Italy and Spain.

The table came from immunoSEQ multiplex PCR; TCRdb's copy has only in-frame clones and leaves some out. Among about 160,000 clones listed, over 75% were seen once. The sample consisted of peripheral blood. The receptor's source is a man between 65 and 80 years old with acute or convalescent COVID-19.

In nucleotides, the CDR3 is TGCGCCAGCAGACAGGGGGCCGGGAGCGGTGTCGACGGCTACACCTTC. Encoded protein: CASRQGAGSGVDGYTF. The V and J genes are TRBV5-1 and TRBJ1-2; 9 bases fit TRBD1. Germline loops: CDR1 SGHRS, CDR2 YFSETQ. J was trimmed by 8 bases and V by 5 bases; bases with no gene match: 16. The CDR3 is 16 residues long.